The entry below gives a single TCR beta chain sequence along with its context. From germline, CDR1 is GTSNPN and CDR2 SVGIG (reference sequence). V shed 0 bases and J shed 4 bases, with 3 bases lying between them. This CDR3 contains 12 residues. This entry comes from a study of blood T cell repertoires in COVID-19. Study in general: The United States, Italy and Spain provided the acute and convalescent COVID-19 samples.

Per the study methods: Reference gene primers were amplified, and this amplification served to estimate nucleated cell counts. The table came from immunoSEQ multiplex PCR; TCRdb's copy has only in-frame clones and leaves some out. V, J and clone size reflect that table, while D and trimming were determined from the DNA. This table has about 97,000 clones, roughly 87% appearing once. The origin of this receptor is a woman aged 50 to 60 with COVID-19, enrolled during active disease. The chain has TRBV30 and TRBJ1-4, with D unclear. Sequencing was performed on peripheral blood. As DNA, the CDR3 is TGTGCCTGGAGTGTTATTAATGAAAAACTGTTTTTT. This sequence encodes CAWSVINEKLFF.